This TCR beta chain was recorded in a study of spatial heterogeneity in lung cancer. Study context: In tumor regions, TCR transcript counts tracked strongly with a T cell module score from matched bulk RNA-seq. General study findings and limits: Counts of expanded intratumoral alpha and beta TCRs tracked tumor mutation counts.

Germline values: CDR1 SNHLY, CDR2 FYNNEI. Trimming cost V 8 bases and J 5 bases; bases outside gene matches: 18. CDR3 length: 16 residues. By sample fraction, this clonotype is medium-sized. Its target is unknown. Specified time point: sample taken at primary tumor resection. The donors comprised some 78 untreated early-stage non-small cell lung cancer patients. One entry per CDR3 protein, called by TCRdb with MiXCR from the 5' RACE reads. The table includes several thousand distinct CDR3 sequences, 15% to 20% detected once. The specimen was lung tumor tissue, collected at surgery. The chain combines TRBV2 with TRBJ2-7; 7 bases fit TRBD1. The receptor was derived from a male donor with early-stage non-small cell lung cancer. The CDR3 DNA reads TGTGCCAGCGCCAGAGGCGAAAGACAGGGATCGGACGAGCAGTACTTC. This encodes CASARGERQGSDEQYF.